This T cell receptor (beta chain) came from a study of T cell responses to AZD1222 COVID-19 vaccine. Study-level information: Second doses were pooled across both intervals (about 4 or about 12 weeks). Study-level findings and limits: Seropositive at baseline were only a handful of AZD1222 recipients.

Sequenced by immunoSEQ multiplex PCR; TCRdb stores in-frame clones only, minus some. The sample records about 130,000 clones, roughly nine tenths being singletons. The table lists this clone with a few counts. Its antigen is not known. This receptor was identified in an adult in good health. The sequences come from peripheral blood, collected on day 0 of AZD1222 vaccination.

The CDR3 sequence is CASKQFRDNSPLHF. DNA of the CDR3: TGTGCCAGCAAGCAGTTCAGGGATAATTCACCCCTCCACTTT. The V call is TRBV21-1, the J call TRBJ1-6; whether TRBD1, the table's D call, matches the DNA was not checked. TRBV21-1 is labeled a pseudogene. The CDR3 extends over 14 amino acids.